What follows describes a single TCR beta chain. The table came from immunoSEQ multiplex PCR; TCRdb's copy has only in-frame clones and leaves some out. The sample shows approximately 100,000 clones, around 90% of them seen only once. The CDR3 is 11 residues long. CDR1 and CDR2 from the germline V gene are MNHEY and SVGAGI. V lost 5 bases, J lost 3 bases, and 5 bases lay in between. These data come from a study of T cell responses to AZD1222 COVID-19 vaccine. The sequence was obtained from an adult in good health. V is TRBV6-5 and J is TRBJ2-7; no definite D call. The starting material was peripheral blood, obtained on day 0 of AZD1222 vaccination. The CDR3 DNA reads as TGTGCCAGCAGTACCAACTACGAGCAGTACTTC. This encodes CASSTNYEQYF.